This T cell receptor (beta chain) is drawn from a study of T cell responses to AZD1222 COVID-19 vaccine. Findings of the study overall: The study identified only five or six AZD1222 recipients as seropositive at baseline. Repertoire collection took place solely once the T cell response had peaked.

A note on this clone: Its antigen remains unknown. The sample contains more than one DNA sequence encoding this CDR3.

TCRdb keeps only in-frame clones here, not all; method: immunoSEQ multiplex PCR. The sample shows approximately 150,000 clones, about nine tenths of them seen only once. V lost 0 bases to trimming and J lost 1 base, with 6 bases between them. CDR3 length equals 14 residues. Germline V CDR1 and CDR2: LGHNA, YSLEER. The clonotype originates from an adult who received the AZD1222 COVID-19 vaccine. The sequenced sample was peripheral blood, obtained 28 days after the second AZD1222 dose. The chain recombines TRBV4-3 with TRBJ1-2, with D tentatively TRBD1 (5 bases). The CDR3 DNA is TGCGCCAGCAGCCAAGATAGGGGTAACTATGGCTACACCTTC. This translates into CASSQDRGNYGYTF.